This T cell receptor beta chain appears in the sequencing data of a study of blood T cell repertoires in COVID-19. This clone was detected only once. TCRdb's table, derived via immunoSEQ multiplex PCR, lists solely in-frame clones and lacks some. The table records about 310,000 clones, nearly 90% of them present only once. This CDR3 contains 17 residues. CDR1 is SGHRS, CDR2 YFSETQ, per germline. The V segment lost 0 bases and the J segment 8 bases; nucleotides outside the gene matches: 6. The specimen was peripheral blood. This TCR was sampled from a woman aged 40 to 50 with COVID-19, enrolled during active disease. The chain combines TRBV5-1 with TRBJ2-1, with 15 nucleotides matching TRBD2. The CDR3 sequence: CASSLARTSGREDEQFF. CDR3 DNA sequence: TGCGCCAGCAGCTTGGCGCGGACTAGCGGGAGGGAGGATGAGCAGTTCTTC.